Below are 7 T cell receptor beta chains sequenced from a single sample in a study of neurological immune-mediated disorders. TCRdb analysed the 5' RACE reads with MiXCR anew, one entry per CDR3 protein. The sample has about 50,000 distinct CDR3 sequences, around 3.3% seen once; the top ten hold around 16%. What was sequenced was PBMCs. These receptors were collected from a woman between 45 and 60 years old with multiple sclerosis.

This clonotype was found many times. The CDR3 nucleotides read TGTGCCAGCAGCTTAATACCGGACAGGGTGGGGACCCAGTACTTC. Its translation is CASSLIPDRVGTQYF. The genes are TRBV7-2 and TRBJ2-5; TRBD1 agrees at 8 bases. Looked up from germline, CDR1 is SGHTA and CDR2 is FQGNSA. J lost 7 bases, V lost 2 bases, and 9 bases had no gene match. The CDR3 is 15 residues long.

This clonotype has a count of ten or more. The gene calls are TRBV20-1 and TRBJ2-3; 11 nucleotides line up with TRBD1. Trimming took 6 bases from V and 3 from J; bases not matched to a gene: 8. The CDR3 length is 15 residues. Germline-derived CDR1 and CDR2 are DFQATT and SNEGSKA (reference sequence). CDR3 amino acids: CSASDRGRTTDTQYF. CDR3 DNA: TGCAGTGCCTCGGACAGGGGGCGAACGACAGATACGCAGTATTTT.

This clonotype has a count of ten or more. The chain carries TRBV5-1 and TRBJ2-1, with TRBD1 matching over 9 bases. Per the germline V gene, CDR1 is SGHRS and CDR2 is YFSETQ. After removal of 6 bases from V and 3 bases from J, the junction contained 4 bases not matched to a gene. This CDR3 has 14 residues. This CDR3 is CASIPGQGYNEQFF. In DNA, the CDR3 is TGCGCCAGCATACCGGGACAGGGCTACAATGAGCAGTTCTTC.

The sample holds many counts of this clonotype. This sequence joins TRBV9 and TRBJ1-4; TRBD1 agrees at 7 bases. With 3 bases clipped from V and 5 bases from J, the junction kept 7 bases outside the gene matches. The CDR3 is 15 amino acids. CDR1 and CDR2 (germline): SGDLS, YYNGEE. This chain's CDR3 is CASSGKGQRNEKLFF. CDR3 coding DNA: TGTGCCAGCAGCGGAAAGGGACAGAGAAATGAAAAACTGTTTTTT.

This clonotype has at least ten counts. The J gene is TRBJ2-3, the V gene TRBV11-2; unclear D gene. The CDR3 loop spans 16 amino acids. Per germline, CDR1 SGHAT and CDR2 FQNNGV. Trimming took off 1 base at V and 2 bases at J, with 13 bases between the two ends. The CDR3 DNA reads as TGTGCCAGCAGCTTAGCGGCAGGCGCTACCACAGATACGCAGTATTTT. Translating it yields CASSLAAGATTDTQYF. Variable domain in full (rest from reference TRBV11-2 and TRBJ2-3): EAGVAQSPRYKIIEKRQSVAFWCNPISGHATLYWYQQILGQGPKLLIQFQNNGVVDDSQLPKDRFSAERLKGVDSTLKIQPAKLEDSAVYLCASSLAAGATTDTQYFGPGTRLTVL.

There are many counts of this clonotype. The chain joins TRBV3-1 to TRBJ1-1; perhaps TRBD1 as D (5 bases). The CDR3 loop spans 14 amino acids. Germline V gene lookup returns CDR1 LGHDT and CDR2 YNNKEL (reference sequence). Trimming pared 4 bases from V and 0 bases from J, leaving 9 bases between. CDR3 nucleotide sequence: TGTGCCAGCAGCCGAGACAGATTGAACACTGAAGCTTTCTTT. Its protein product is CASSRDRLNTEAFF. Based on the CDR3 plus reference TRBV3-1 and TRBJ1-1, the full variable domain is DTAVSQTPKYLVTQMGNDKSIKCEQNLGHDTMYWYKQDSKKFLKIMFSYNNKELIINETVPNRFSPKSPDKAHLNLHINSLELGDSAVYFCASSRDRLNTEAFFGQGTRLTVV.

This clonotype was seen repeatedly, ten times or more. This chain links TRBV7-9 with TRBJ2-5, with D unresolved. The V and J ends lost 3 bases and 3 bases respectively, with 11 bases between them. The CDR3 sequence is 14 residues long. Germline V lookup: CDR1 SEHNR, CDR2 FQNEAQ (reference sequence). CDR3 sequence reads: CASSFGWREETQYF. In DNA form, the CDR3 reads TGTGCCAGCAGCTTCGGTTGGCGAGAAGAGACCCAGTACTTC.